Shown below are 30 T cell receptor beta chains from a single sample sequenced in a study of blood T cells in healthy people across ages. A second about 7 to 12 cycle PCR used barcoded and J-beta primers. TCRdb reprocessed the 5' RACE reads with MiXCR, giving one entry per CDR3 protein. The sample shows about 590,000 distinct CDR3 sequences, about 30% of them seen only once. The sequenced material came from blood. The receptor set was obtained from a woman older than 75 in good health.

This clonotype appeared a few times. This chain uses TRBV7-8 with TRBJ1-6, with 12 nucleotides matching TRBD1. The CDR3 length is 16 residues. V shed 9 bases and J 4 bases; nucleotides not matched to a gene: 7. Germline V gene lookup returns CDR1 SGHVS and CDR2 FQNEAQ. For the CDR3, the DNA is TGTGCCAGTGGGAAGGGACAGGGGGCTTATAATTCACCCCTCCACTTT. This sequence encodes CASGKGQGAYNSPLHF.

This clonotype came up many times. V and J are TRBV15 and TRBJ1-5; weak D call: TRBD1 (5 bases). The CDR3 totals 13 residues. Germline values: CDR1 LNHNV, CDR2 YYDKDF (reference sequence). V lost 0 bases, J lost 6 bases, and 6 bases lay in between. CDR3 nucleotide sequence: TGTGCCACCAGCAGAGACAGGGTTCAGCCCCAGCATTTT. Translation gives CATSRDRVQPQHF.

This clonotype was observed many times. The chain couples TRBV12-3 or TRBV12-4 to TRBJ2-7; no firm D call. The CDR3 sequence is 11 residues long. V was shortened by 6 bases and J by 4 bases, with 7 bases between the two germline ends. The CDR3 loop is CASSRKYEQYF. CDR3 DNA sequence: TGTGCCAGCAGCCGCAAGTACGAGCAGTACTTC.

The rearrangement uses TRBV7-9 and TRBJ2-3; TRBD2 agrees at 8 bases. This CDR3 has 18 amino acids. The V gene end was trimmed by 3 bases and the J gene end by 0 bases; junction bases not matched to a gene: 11. In germline, CDR1 is SEHNR, CDR2 FQNEAQ (reference sequence). The CDR3 is CASSFPLAGSFSTDTQYF. CDR3 DNA: TGTGCCAGCAGCTTTCCCCTAGCGGGCTCCTTTAGCACAGATACGCAGTATTTT.

This clonotype was detected many times. The rearrangement joins TRBV21-1 to TRBJ2-6; the D call of TRBD1 is as the table states it, not checked on the DNA. TRBV21-1 is designated a pseudogene. The CDR3 consists of 18 residues. CDR3 DNA sequence: TGTGCCAGCAGCAAAGAGGGGACAGGTTCCTCTGGGGCCAACGTCCTGACTTTC. Translating gives CASSKEGTGSSGANVLTF.

The rearrangement links TRBV9 to TRBJ2-7, with 8 bases fitting TRBD1. This CDR3 contains 16 residues. Trimming took 3 bases from V and 4 from J; bases not matched to a gene: 12. Per the germline V gene, CDR1 is SGDLS and CDR2 is YYNGEE. In nucleotides, the CDR3 is TGTGCCAGCAGCGCACGGGACAGGCCCGATTTATACGAGCAGTACTTC. Protein product: CASSARDRPDLYEQYF.

The sample holds many counts of this clonotype. The rearrangement uses TRBV19 and TRBJ2-5; no clear D gene. The CDR3 totals 13 residues. Deletions cut 6 bases from V and 1 base from J, with 9 bases between. CDR1 is LNHDA, CDR2 SQIVND, per germline (reference sequence). In nucleotides, the CDR3 is TGTGCCAGTAGCGGCAGTAGCCAAGAGACCCAGTACTTC. This translates into CASSGSSQETQYF.

Many counts were recorded for this clonotype. J is TRBJ1-2 and V is TRBV2; D perhaps matches TRBD1 (6 bases). V was pared by 6 bases and J by 8 bases, with 22 bases between. The germline CDR1 and CDR2 sequences are SNHLY and FYNNEI. The CDR3 consists of 15 residues. CDR3 DNA sequence: TGTGCCAGCAGGGTGGAAAGTGGCGCGGGGGGCGGCTACACCTTC. Protein: CASRVESGAGGGYTF.

The sample holds a few counts of this clonotype. A single base separates this from a much larger clone, so it may be a read error. J is TRBJ2-5 and V is TRBV10-3; TRBD1 matches 7 bases. The assigned J gene may be wrong: the sequence end matches TRBJ2-7 better. The CDR3 has 13 amino acids. Germline V gene sequence: CDR1 ENHRY, CDR2 SYGVKD. The CDR3 DNA reads TGTGCCATCAGTGCAGACAGGGTCCGCGAGCAGTACTTC. Translating gives CAISADRVREQYF.

Details on this clonotype: A clone one base away is much larger, so this may be a read error. V gene TRBV5-4 combines with J gene TRBJ2-5; 8 bases fit TRBD1. Germline V CDR1 and CDR2: SGHNT, YYREEE (reference sequence). This CDR3 comprises 15 residues. DNA for the CDR3: TGTGCCAGCAGACCAGGACAGGGCGGGCAAGAGACCCAGCACTTC. Its protein is CASRPGQGGQETQHF.

The genes are TRBV6-2 or TRBV6-3 and TRBJ2-7, with 7 bases aligning to TRBD1. The CDR3 totals 15 residues. CDR1 and CDR2 (germline): MNHEY, SVGEGT. The V gene end was trimmed by 8 bases and the J gene end by 0 bases; junction bases not matched to a gene: 10. Here the CDR3 DNA reads TGTGCCAGCGGATCCGACAGGGTGAGCTCCTACGAGCAGTACTTC. This gives the protein CASGSDRVSSYEQYF.

This clonotype was seen a few times. The rearrangement links TRBV27 to TRBJ1-1, with D possibly matching TRBD1 (6 bases). This CDR3 comprises 12 residues. Deletions cut 5 bases from V and 10 bases from J, with 14 bases between. CDR1 and CDR2 (germline): MNHEY, SMNVEV (reference sequence). CDR3 sequence: CASSLGAGVAFF. In nucleotides, the CDR3 is TGTGCCAGCAGTCTTGGGGCAGGGGTAGCTTTCTTT.

The J gene is TRBJ2-4, the V gene TRBV4-1, with a tentative D call TRBD1 (6 bases). The J call is doubtful: the DNA matches TRBJ2-7 better. Germline assignment: CDR1 MGHRA and CDR2 YSYEKL. The CDR3 is 15 amino acids. The CDR3 sequence: CASSHLGKGEYEQYF. The CDR3 coding sequence is TGCGCCAGCAGCCACCTGGGAAAGGGGGAGTACGAGCAGTACTTC.

The sample holds a few counts of this clonotype. This could be a read error, since a much larger clone is one nucleotide away. Here the CDR3 reads CSASPGQGEAQYF. Written as DNA, the CDR3 is TGCAGTGCTTCGCCGGGACAGGGGGAGGCCCAGTACTTC. The V gene is TRBV20-1, the J gene TRBJ2-7, with 11 bases identical to TRBD1. CDR1 and CDR2 (germline): DFQATT, SNEGSKA (reference sequence). The ends lost 5 bases at V and 10 bases at J; junction bases unmatched: 10. The CDR3 consists of 13 residues.

This chain connects TRBV2 to TRBJ1-1; D gene uncertain. The V gene lost 4 bases and the J gene lost 1 base, with 13 bases spanning the gap. The germline V gene has CDR1 SNHLY and CDR2 FYNNEI. This CDR3 spans 15 amino acids. CDR3 region: CASSGQAVANTEAFF. In DNA form, the CDR3 reads TGTGCCAGCAGTGGCCAGGCGGTAGCGAACACTGAAGCTTTCTTT. Complete variable domain (other parts from reference TRBV2 and TRBJ1-1): EPEVTQTPSHQVTQMGQEVILRCVPISNHLYFYWYRQILGQKVEFLVSFYNNEISEKSEIFDDQFSVERPDGSNFTLKIRSTKLEDSAMYFCASSGQAVANTEAFFGQGTRLTVV.

The V and J genes are TRBV7-8 and TRBJ1-5; D may be TRBD1 (6 bases). The J call is uncertain, as TRBJ2-3 better fits the DNA end. Germline V gene lookup returns CDR1 SGHVS and CDR2 FQNEAQ. CDR3 length: 13 amino acids. CDR3 nucleotides: TGTGCCAGCAGACAGGGAATAACCCAGCCCCAGTATTTT. Encoded protein: CASRQGITQPQYF.

This clonotype was found many times. The rearrangement links TRBV20-1 to TRBJ2-1; 8 bases line up with TRBD2. Trimming cost V 6 bases and J 14 bases; bases outside gene matches: 15. CDR1 DFQATT and CDR2 SNEGSKA come from the germline V gene (reference sequence). This CDR3 has 13 residues. This chain's CDR3 is CSASGGRAGVKFF. The CDR3 DNA reads as TGCAGTGCCTCTGGGGGGAGAGCGGGGGTTAAGTTCTTC.

In the case of this clonotype: A much larger clone differs from this one at a single base, so this may be a read error. The chain uses TRBV5-5 and TRBJ2-3, with 10 nucleotides matching TRBD1. CDR1 SGHKS and CDR2 YYEKEE come from the germline V gene (reference sequence). The CDR3 has 15 amino acids. Germline trimming cut 1 base from V and 3 bases from J; bases unmatched to any gene: 2. CDR3 amino acids: CASSLRQGATDTQYF. The CDR3 coding sequence is TGTGCCAGCAGCTTGAGACAGGGGGCAACAGATACGCAGTATTTT.

Concerning this clonotype: A clone one base away is much larger, so this may be a read error. The rearrangement uses TRBV29-1 and TRBJ1-6; D may be TRBD1 (5 bases). The CDR3 length is 13 residues. Per germline, CDR1 SQVTM and CDR2 ANQGSEA. CDR3 sequence reads: CSVGGDVNSPRHF. CDR3 bases: TGCAGCGTTGGGGGGGACGTCAATTCACCCCGCCACTTT.

Only one count was recorded for this clonotype. This sequence joins TRBV5-1 and TRBJ1-1; 7 nucleotides align to TRBD1. The J segment lost 7 bases and the V segment lost 4 bases, leaving 10 bases of the junction unmatched. This CDR3 is 14 amino acids long. Germline-derived CDR1 and CDR2 are SGHRS and YFSETQ. For the CDR3, the DNA is TGCGCCAGCAGCCAGGGGGACGGGGCCCATGAAGCTTTCTTT. It translates to CASSQGDGAHEAFF. Based on the CDR3 plus reference TRBV5-1 and TRBJ1-1, the full variable domain is KAGVTQTPRYLIKTRGQQVTLSCSPISGHRSVSWYQQTPGQGLQFLFEYFSETQRNKGNFPGRFSGRQFSNSRSEMNVSTLELGDSALYLCASSQGDGAHEAFFGQGTRLTVV.

This clonotype was recorded at least ten times. The chain links TRBV20-1 to TRBJ2-1, with 8 bases lining up with TRBD1. Trimming cost V 5 bases and J 13 bases; bases outside gene matches: 10. CDR3 length equals 12 residues. The V gene's germline CDR1 is DFQATT and CDR2 SNEGSKA (reference sequence). CDR3 in DNA: TGCAGTGCTGGGGGACAGGAGATTATCCAGTTCTTC. The encoded protein is CSAGGQEIIQFF.

Notes on this clonotype: A much larger clone is a single base away; this may be a read error. V gene TRBV6-6 combines with J gene TRBJ1-5; 9 bases are shared with TRBD1. Germline V gene data show CDR1 as MNHNY and CDR2 as SVGAGI (reference sequence). The CDR3 length is 15 residues. The CDR3 DNA follows: TGTGCCGGCAGTTACTCTGCGACAGGGGGTCAGCCCCAGCATTTT. Amino acid sequence: CAGSYSATGGQPQHF.

This clonotype was seen at least ten times. The chain uses TRBV6-5 and TRBJ2-7; 7 bases are shared with TRBD1. The junction had 9 bases not matched to a gene; V was cut back by 6 bases and J by 4 bases. This CDR3 is built from 14 residues. The germline V gene encodes CDR1 MNHEY and CDR2 SVGAGI. The CDR3, as DNA: TGTGCCAGCAGACTCACAGGGGTAGGTTACGAGCAGTACTTC. Its protein is CASRLTGVGYEQYF.

With regard to this clonotype: An end of the junction differs from the germline gene, which may be a read error. The gene calls are TRBV12-3 or TRBV12-4 and TRBJ1-3; D is perhaps TRBD1 (6 bases). The CDR3 extends over 17 amino acids. The CDR3 region has the DNA TGTGCCAGCAGTATAGCCCTTGGGACGGGGGGCCGAAACACCATATATTTT. Encoded protein: CASSIALGTGGRNTIYF.

This clonotype was counted many times. The V and J genes are TRBV7-2 and TRBJ2-3; 7 bases are a match to TRBD2. The trim removed 2 bases at V and 1 base at J, leaving 3 bases unmatched. This CDR3 spans 15 amino acids. The germline CDR1 and CDR2 sequences are SGHTA and FQGNSA. CDR3 sequence (DNA): TGTGCCAGCAGCTTATCCGGACTAGGCACAGATACGCAGTATTTT. The encoded protein is CASSLSGLGTDTQYF.

This clonotype was detected many times. The chain joins TRBV30 to TRBJ2-7, with TRBD2 matching 7 bases. This CDR3 has 14 amino acids. With V trimmed by 7 bases and J by 4 bases, 13 bases remained unmatched. Per the germline V gene, CDR1 is GTSNPN and CDR2 is SVGIG (reference sequence). CDR3 region: CAYREPGLPYEQYF. CDR3 sequence (DNA): TGTGCCTATCGGGAGCCGGGACTACCATACGAGCAGTACTTC.

The J gene is TRBJ1-1, the V gene TRBV6-5; TRBD1 is a possible D gene (5 bases). The CDR3 runs 14 residues. The germline gives CDR1 MNHEY, CDR2 SVGAGI. With 0 bases removed from V and 4 bases from J, the gap between germline ends came to 9 bases. The chain's CDR3 is CASSYSVGGTEAFF. The CDR3 region has the DNA TGTGCCAGCAGTTACTCCGTTGGGGGCACTGAAGCTTTCTTT.

This clonotype was seen repeatedly, ten times or more. This chain uses TRBV6-1 with TRBJ2-5; 8 bases align to TRBD1. Germline V gene sequence: CDR1 MNHNS, CDR2 SASEGT. The V gene end was trimmed by 5 bases and the J gene end by 11 bases; junction bases not matched to a gene: 10. This CDR3 has 13 amino acids. CDR3 sequence reads: CASSIQGVNEQYF. The CDR3 DNA is TGTGCCAGCAGTATACAGGGGGTCAATGAGCAGTACTTC.

The sample holds many counts of this clonotype. The chain has TRBV6-5 and TRBJ1-2; TRBD1 matches at 7 bases. Germline V CDR1 and CDR2: MNHEY, SVGAGI. Trimming cost V 5 bases and J 0 bases; bases outside gene matches: 0. This CDR3 is built from 13 residues. The CDR3 reads CASSDRANYGYTF. CDR3 bases: TGTGCCAGCAGTGACAGGGCTAACTATGGCTACACCTTC.

The chain employs TRBV12-3 or TRBV12-4 and TRBJ2-3; the D gene is possibly TRBD1 (6 bases). This CDR3 has 15 amino acids. Trimming stripped 1 base from V and 6 bases from J, with 14 bases between. The CDR3 DNA sequence: TGTGCCAGCAGTTTAGACGGACAGACCCGTGATACGCAGTATTTT. Its protein is CASSLDGQTRDTQYF.